These 32 T cell receptor beta chains share one sample of origin, sequenced in a study of OX40 agonist ivuxolimab in advanced cancers. Libraries were prepared through the immunoSEQ multiplex PCR assay. TCRdb holds this immuneACCESS table with in-frame rearrangements only. Some clones are missing; in checked studies, unresolved V genes explain under half, and the rest has no known cause. This sample gives some 35,000 clones in total; around nine tenths of them show up just once. The biggest ten clones account for about 9.6% of the sample. The source material was CD4+ or CD8+ T cells sorted from blood, sampled in a trial of the OX40 agonist ivuxolimab. The source of these receptors is an adult with an advanced solid tumor such as melanoma, head and neck, liver or kidney cancer.

The V gene is TRBV10-1, the J gene TRBJ2-7; D is unresolved. Per the germline V gene, CDR1 is WNHNN and CDR2 is SYGVQD (reference sequence). This CDR3 has 8 residues. With 11 bases removed from V and 7 bases from J, the gap between germline ends came to 6 bases. In DNA form, the CDR3 reads TGCGCCGGGGAAGAGCAGTACTTC. Protein sequence: CAGEEQYF.

This clone was seen once. The rearrangement links TRBV20-1 to TRBJ1-2; 7 nucleotides match TRBD1. CDR1 is DFQATT, CDR2 SNEGSKA, per germline (reference sequence). CDR3 length: 11 amino acids. J lost 8 bases, V lost 5 bases, and 5 bases had no gene match. The CDR3 DNA reads as TGCAGTGCTCGCGAGGGGGCCGGCTACACCTTC. This translates into CSAREGAGYTF.

V is TRBV30 and J is TRBJ2-2; 8 nucleotides line up with TRBD1. Germline V gives CDR1 GTSNPN, CDR2 SVGIG (reference sequence). The V gene end was trimmed by 8 bases and the J gene end by 5 bases; junction bases not matched to a gene: 10. The CDR3 covers 14 residues. The CDR3 reads CARARTGKTGELFF. The CDR3 DNA reads TGTGCCAGGGCTCGGACAGGGAAAACCGGGGAGCTGTTTTTT.

The chain is built from TRBV15 and TRBJ2-3; D is uncertain. This CDR3 is built from 12 residues. The V gene's germline CDR1 is LNHNV and CDR2 YYDKDF (reference sequence). V lost 8 bases and J lost 0, with 6 bases in between. The CDR3 spells CATSASTDTQYF. DNA for the CDR3: TGTGCCACCTCCGCTAGCACAGATACGCAGTATTTT.

The chain joins TRBV18 to TRBJ2-7, with a possible D match to TRBD1 (7 bases). Germline CDR1 is KGHSH and CDR2 is LQKENI. Trimming left V 0 bases short and J 6 bases short, with 15 bases between. The CDR3 spans 15 residues. In DNA form, the CDR3 reads TGTGCCAGCTCACCACCCTTCGCAGGGGGGAGCGAGCAGTACTTC. It encodes CASSPPFAGGSEQYF.

This clone was seen more than once but under ten times. V gene TRBV7-9 combines with J gene TRBJ2-1, with 7 bases lining up with TRBD2. From germline, CDR1 is SEHNR and CDR2 FQNEAQ (reference sequence). The CDR3 spans 14 residues. The ends lost 2 bases at V and 8 bases at J; junction bases unmatched: 6. CDR3 region: CASSLRTSWDEQFF. CDR3 DNA: TGTGCCAGCAGCTTAAGGACTAGTTGGGATGAGCAGTTCTTC. Together with reference TRBV7-9 and TRBJ2-1, the CDR3 gives the full variable domain: DTGVSQNPRHKITKRGQNVTFRCDPISEHNRLYWYRQTLGQGPEFLTYFQNEAQLEKSRLLSDRFSAERPKGSFSTLEIQRTEQGDSAMYLCASSLRTSWDEQFFGPGTRLTVL.

The sample holds one count of this clone. The sample carries other DNA sequences with the same CDR3. This chain links TRBV20-1 with TRBJ2-1, with no clear D. CDR1 is DFQATT, CDR2 SNEGSKA, per germline (reference sequence). V was cut by 6 bases and J by 7 bases, with 7 bases left in between. The CDR3 consists of 10 residues. The CDR3 sequence: CSALRNEQFF. The CDR3 DNA reads as TGCAGTGCATTAAGGAATGAGCAGTTCTTC.

This clone appeared a single time. The rearrangement joins TRBV6-6 to TRBJ2-5; 8 bases map to TRBD1. CDR3 length: 16 amino acids. V shed 5 bases and J 2 bases; nucleotides not matched to a gene: 10. CDR1 and CDR2 (germline): MNHNY, SVGAGI (reference sequence). The CDR3 nucleotides read TGTGCCAGCAGTCCCTGGACAGGGCAAGGGCAAGAGACCCAGTACTTC. This gives the protein CASSPWTGQGQETQYF.

This clone was observed a handful of times. The V call is TRBV6-1, the J call TRBJ1-1; TRBD1 might be the D (5 bases). With 1 base removed from V and 9 bases from J, the gap between germline ends came to 12 bases. The CDR3 contains 13 residues. The V gene's germline CDR1 is MNHNS and CDR2 SASEGT. The CDR3 loop reads CASSEVVRDQAFF. In nucleotides, the CDR3 is TGTGCCAGCAGTGAAGTGGTTAGGGACCAAGCTTTCTTT.

This rearrangement joins TRBV7-7 to TRBJ1-3; D gene ambiguous. This CDR3 comprises 14 residues. Germline V gene lookup returns CDR1 SSHAT and CDR2 FNYEAQ (reference sequence). Trimming removed 5 bases at V and 2 bases at J, with 10 bases between. The DNA for the CDR3 is TGTGCCAGCAGCCCCGAAGAACCTGGAAACACCATATATTTT. Protein product: CASSPEEPGNTIYF.

V is TRBV27 and J is TRBJ2-2; D unresolved. CDR1 is MNHEY, CDR2 SMNVEV, per germline (reference sequence). Trimming shortened V by 6 bases and J by 5 bases, and 10 bases separated the two germline ends. This CDR3 region has 13 residues. DNA of the CDR3: TGTGCCAGCAGCCCCGATCGGACCGGGGAGCTGTTTTTT. It specifies CASSPDRTGELFF.

The J gene is TRBJ1-1, the V gene TRBV18; D unclear. Germline loops: CDR1 KGHSH, CDR2 LQKENI. Trimming stripped 4 bases from V and 0 bases from J, with 12 bases between. The CDR3 has 15 residues. The CDR3 is CASSQSRDLNTEAFF. CDR3 coding DNA: TGTGCCAGCTCACAAAGTAGAGATTTGAACACTGAAGCTTTCTTT.

The chain uses TRBV28 and TRBJ2-1; D gene ambiguous. CDR3 size: 13 residues. Trimming removed 4 bases from V and 2 bases from J, with 6 bases in between. The germline gives CDR1 MDHEN, CDR2 SYDVKM. The CDR3 sequence: CASSSGAYNEQFF. In DNA form, the CDR3 reads TGTGCCAGCAGTTCGGGTGCCTACAATGAGCAGTTCTTC.

This clone was seen only a few times. The chain carries TRBV19 and TRBJ1-1; TRBD1 is a possible D gene (5 bases). Trimming removed 5 bases at V and 11 bases at J, with 15 bases between. The germline V gene has CDR1 LNHDA and CDR2 SQIVND (reference sequence). The CDR3 is 12 amino acids. The CDR3 is CASSPGGGWAFF. For the CDR3, the DNA is TGTGCCAGTAGTCCAGGCGGGGGATGGGCTTTCTTT. The complete variable domain, with remaining parts taken from reference TRBV19 and TRBJ1-1, reads DGGITQSPKYLFRKEGQNVTLSCEQNLNHDAMYWYRQDPGQGLRLIYYSQIVNDFQKGDIAEGYSVSREKKESFPLTVTSAQKNPTAFYLCASSPGGGWAFFGQGTRLTVV.

The CDR3 DNA follows: TGTGCCAGCAGCCAAGATACGGAGGCTAGCGGGTTTGAGCAGTTCTTC. Its translation is CASSQDTEASGFEQFF. This sequence joins TRBV4-2 and TRBJ2-1; 8 bases line up with TRBD2. Germline V CDR1 and CDR2: LGHNA, YNFKEQ. J lost 9 bases, V lost 0 bases, and 10 bases had no gene match. The CDR3 has 16 residues.

This clone was counted a few times. The chain has TRBV7-8 and TRBJ2-5, with 10 positions matching TRBD2. The CDR3 runs 19 residues. Germline V gives CDR1 SGHVS, CDR2 FQNEAQ. The V and J ends lost 1 base and 1 base, in that order; junction bases with no gene match: 12. The chain's CDR3 is CASSLGVTLAGVGQETQYF. CDR3 DNA: TGTGCCAGCAGCTTAGGAGTAACTCTAGCGGGAGTAGGCCAAGAGACCCAGTACTTC.

This sequence joins TRBV18 and TRBJ2-1, with 11 bases identical to TRBD2. The CDR3 runs to 18 residues. Germline CDR1 reads KGHSH; CDR2 reads LQKENI. The trim removed 1 base at V and 5 bases at J, leaving 10 bases unmatched. As DNA, the CDR3 is TGTGCCAGCTCACCACTTTCCCCTAGCGGGAGGACCAACAATGAGCAGTTCTTC. This sequence encodes CASSPLSPSGRTNNEQFF.

The chain has TRBV4-1 and TRBJ2-1, with D unclear. Germline CDR1 and CDR2: MGHRA and YSYEKL. The ends were cut back, 0 bases at V and 3 bases at J, with 12 bases in the middle. The CDR3 length is 16 residues. CDR3 nucleotides: TGCGCCAGCAGCCAAGAGAGAGCGACCTTCTACAATGAGCAGTTCTTC. It translates to CASSQERATFYNEQFF.

The CDR3 sequence: CASSLNLAGEETQYF. CDR3 DNA: TGTGCCAGCAGCTTAAACCTCGCAGGGGAAGAGACCCAGTACTTC. The chain couples TRBV11-2 to TRBJ2-5; TRBD1 might be the D (6 bases). Germline V gives CDR1 SGHAT, CDR2 FQNNGV. Trimming removed 2 bases from V and 3 bases from J, with 13 bases in between. CDR3 length equals 15 residues.

The chain joins TRBV2 to TRBJ2-7; 7 nucleotides align to TRBD1. CDR1 is SNHLY, CDR2 FYNNEI, per germline. This CDR3 spans 14 amino acids. V trimming: 3 bases; J trimming: 4 bases; junction bases outside the gene matches: 6. CDR3 protein: CASSELGRGYEQYF. The DNA of the CDR3 is TGTGCCAGCAGTGAGTTGGGCAGGGGGTACGAGCAGTACTTC.

This sequence joins TRBV6-1 and TRBJ2-3; D call uncertain. Germline V CDR1 and CDR2: MNHNS, SASEGT. The CDR3 consists of 13 residues. The V end lost 2 bases, the J end lost 3 bases, and 6 bases lay between the germline ends. The CDR3: CASSETRTDTQYF. In DNA, the CDR3 is TGTGCCAGCAGTGAAACCAGAACAGATACGCAGTATTTT.

V is TRBV5-1 and J is TRBJ1-4; 9 nucleotides align to TRBD1. This CDR3 spans 14 amino acids. J gave up 9 bases and V 4 bases, and 7 bases lay outside the gene matches. Germline V gene sequence: CDR1 SGHRS, CDR2 YFSETQ. The CDR3 loop is CASSPGTGRQKLFF. CDR3 nucleotides: TGCGCCAGCAGCCCTGGGACAGGGAGGCAAAAACTGTTTTTT.

This rearrangement joins TRBV27 to TRBJ2-1; D may be TRBD2 (6 bases). The CDR3 covers 15 residues. The V gene's germline CDR1 is MNHEY and CDR2 SMNVEV (reference sequence). Trimming took off 5 bases at V and 4 bases at J, with 15 bases between the two ends. CDR3 coding DNA: TGTGCCAGCAGTCCCATGCAGGGACTTTACAATGAGCAGTTCTTC. Protein sequence: CASSPMQGLYNEQFF.

V is TRBV5-1 and J is TRBJ2-7; 7 positions agree with TRBD2. The CDR3 sequence is 12 residues long. J lost 7 bases, V lost 5 bases, and 6 bases had no gene match. Germline V gene lookup returns CDR1 SGHRS and CDR2 YFSETQ. CDR3 sequence reads: CASSEGRGEQYF. The CDR3 region has the DNA TGCGCCAGCAGTGAGGGGAGGGGAGAGCAGTACTTC.

The rearrangement joins TRBV28 to TRBJ1-2, with D perhaps TRBD1 (6 bases). V lost 6 bases and J 8 bases, leaving 16 bases between the germline ends. This CDR3 contains 13 residues. Germline CDR1 reads MDHEN; CDR2 reads SYDVKM. CDR3 amino acids: CASRSRDIEGYTF. The CDR3 DNA sequence: TGTGCCAGCAGATCCCGGGACATCGAAGGCTACACCTTC.

This rearrangement joins TRBV18 to TRBJ2-7, with D uncertain. Germline lookup yields CDR1 KGHSH and CDR2 LQKENI. CDR3 length: 13 residues. Trimming took 0 bases from V and 2 from J, leaving 5 bases between them. CDR3 DNA: TGTGCCAGCTCACCACCAGTCACCTACGAGCAGTACTTC. Translation: CASSPPVTYEQYF.

The V call is TRBV18, the J call TRBJ2-7; 7 positions match TRBD2. This CDR3 spans 15 amino acids. Germline V gene lookup returns CDR1 KGHSH and CDR2 LQKENI. Trimming removed 0 bases from V and 2 bases from J; junction bases left unmatched: 4. This CDR3 reads CASSPPAGAAYEQYF. CDR3 DNA: TGTGCCAGCTCACCACCCGCGGGAGCGGCCTACGAGCAGTACTTC.

The chain links TRBV29-1 to TRBJ2-7; D unresolved. Germline CDR1 and CDR2: SQVTM and ANQGSEA. Trimming took off 5 bases at V and 1 base at J, with 9 bases between the two ends. This CDR3 region has 12 residues. The chain's CDR3 is CSVKGSSYEQYF. In DNA, the CDR3 is TGCAGCGTTAAGGGCAGTTCCTACGAGCAGTACTTC.

The genes are TRBV19 and TRBJ2-7; D is unclear. The CDR3 is 13 amino acids. Germline assignment: CDR1 LNHDA and CDR2 SQIVND (reference sequence). Between the trimmed V and J ends, which lost 5 bases and 3 bases, there was a span of 11 bases. As DNA, the CDR3 is TGTGCCAGTAGTCCACCGTATAACTACGAGCAGTACTTC. It specifies CASSPPYNYEQYF.

The J gene is TRBJ2-7, the V gene TRBV18; 11 bases align to TRBD2. V was pared by 6 bases and J by 4 bases, with 5 bases of the junction left unmatched. This CDR3 has 14 residues. Per the germline V gene, CDR1 is KGHSH and CDR2 is LQKENI. The CDR3 DNA sequence: TGTGCCAGCTCGCCGGGACTAGCGGAATACGAGCAGTACTTC. Residues: CASSPGLAEYEQYF.

CDR3 nucleotide sequence: TGTGCCAGCAGTGAAGGAGGTCGGGGGTCTCCTGAAGCTTTCTTT. It yields the protein CASSEGGRGSPEAFF. The chain links TRBV25-1 to TRBJ1-1; TRBD1 might be the D (5 bases). Looked up from germline, CDR1 is MGHDK and CDR2 is SYGVNS. The ends were cut back, 2 bases at V and 6 bases at J, with 16 bases in the middle. CDR3 size: 15 residues.

J is TRBJ1-1 and V is TRBV6-5, with 7 bases lining up with TRBD1. V dropped 2 bases and J dropped 5; count of bases not matched to a gene: 5. Germline V lookup: CDR1 MNHEY, CDR2 SVGAGI. The CDR3 has 14 amino acids. The CDR3 nucleotides read TGTGCCAGCAGTTACAGAGGGGGCCGGACTGAAGCTTTCTTT. Protein product: CASSYRGGRTEAFF.